This T cell receptor beta chain was obtained from a study of blood T cell repertoires in COVID-19. On the study more broadly: Sites in the United States, Italy and Spain provided acute and convalescent COVID-19 samples. PBMCs, B-cell-depleted T cells, or T cells were the source of the cDNA or gDNA that made up the material.

As originally analysed: By means of reference gene primer amplification, nucleated cell counts were estimated. The method was immunoSEQ multiplex PCR; TCRdb's version includes in-frame clones alone and lacks a portion of them. The DNA was the basis for D and trimming; V, J and clone size are from that table. Of 90,000 to 100,000 clones listed, about 85% are singletons. This clone was seen a handful of times. Sequenced sample: peripheral blood. This TCR was recovered from a man between 60 and 75 years old with acute or convalescent COVID-19.

CDR3 sequence (DNA): TGTGCCATCAGTGCGGCTTCGAAAGAGGACACCGGGGAGCTGTTTTTT. Amino acid sequence: CAISAASKEDTGELFF. The chain joins TRBV10-3 to TRBJ2-2; D is unclear. This CDR3 is 16 amino acids long. Trimming pared 4 bases from V and 3 bases from J, leaving 15 bases between. Germline CDR1 ENHRY, CDR2 SYGVKD.